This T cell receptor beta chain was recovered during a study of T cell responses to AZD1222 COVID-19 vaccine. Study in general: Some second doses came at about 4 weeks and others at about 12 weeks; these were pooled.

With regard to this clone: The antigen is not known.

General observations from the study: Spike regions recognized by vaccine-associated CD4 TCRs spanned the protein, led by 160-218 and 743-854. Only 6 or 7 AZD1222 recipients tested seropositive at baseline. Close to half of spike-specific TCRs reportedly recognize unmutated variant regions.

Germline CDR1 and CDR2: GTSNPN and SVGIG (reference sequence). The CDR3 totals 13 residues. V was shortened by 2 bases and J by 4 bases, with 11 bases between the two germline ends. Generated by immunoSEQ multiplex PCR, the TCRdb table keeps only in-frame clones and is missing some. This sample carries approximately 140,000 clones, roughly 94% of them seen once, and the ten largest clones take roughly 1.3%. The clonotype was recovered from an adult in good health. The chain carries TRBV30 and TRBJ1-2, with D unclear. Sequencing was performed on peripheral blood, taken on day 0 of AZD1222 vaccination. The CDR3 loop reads CAWSRSGGYGYTF. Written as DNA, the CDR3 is TGTGCCTGGAGTAGGTCAGGAGGCTATGGCTACACCTTC.